These T cell receptor beta chains were read from a single sample in a study of blood T cell repertoires in COVID-19. Assay: immunoSEQ multiplex PCR; the TCRdb copy retains only in-frame clones and omits some. The table shows tens of thousands of clones, with more than 75% occurring only once. Sample: peripheral blood. The source of these receptors is a human donor in a cohort sampled during active COVID-19. The CDR3 runs from the conserved cysteine through the conserved F or W. A D gene is named only where the DNA matches it firmly. Some rows have no size entry. The others give once, few or many, or a class for an expanded clone.

CDR3aa	CDR3nt	abundance	d_gene	v_gene	j_gene
CASSATVRATNEKLFF	TGTGCCAGTAGTGCGACGGTTCGGGCAACTAATGAAAAACTGTTTTTT	-	-	TRBV19	TRBJ1-4
CASSSGVSYEQYF	TGTGCCAGCAGCTCAGGGGTCTCCTACGAGCAGTACTTC	-	-	TRBV11-2	TRBJ2-7
CASSSRTSGGLIYNEQFF	TGTGCCAGCAGCTCCAGGACTAGCGGGGGCCTCATTTACAATGAGCAGTTCTTC	-	TRBD2	TRBV4-2	TRBJ2-1
CASSETGEVPYGYTF	TGTGCCAGCAGTGAAACCGGGGAGGTCCCCTATGGCTACACCTTC	-	-	TRBV2	TRBJ1-2
CAISELRGGYNEQFF	TGTGCCATCAGTGAGTTGCGGGGGGGATACAATGAGCAGTTCTTC	-	TRBD2	TRBV10-3	TRBJ2-1
CATSRDLRGQGVVSNQPQHF	TGTGCCACCAGCAGAGATCTTAGGGGACAGGGGGTCGTTAGCAATCAGCCCCAGCATTTT	-	TRBD1	TRBV15	TRBJ1-5
CASSSRDTGELFF	TGTGCCAGCAGCTCGCGAGACACCGGGGAGCTGTTTTTT	-	-	TRBV3-1/TRBV3-2	TRBJ2-2
CASSSRLAGDTQYF	TGTGCCAGCAGCTCCCGACTAGCGGGAGATACGCAGTATTTT	-	TRBD2	TRBV5-4	TRBJ2-3
CASSSTRLGRDTGELFF	TGTGCCAGCAGTTCCACTAGACTGGGGAGGGACACCGGGGAGCTGTTTTTT	-	TRBD2	TRBV6-2/TRBV6-3	TRBJ2-2
CASSYSPRQLYEQYF	TGTGCCAGCAGTTACTCTCCGAGACAGCTCTACGAGCAGTACTTC	-	-	TRBV6-5	TRBJ2-7
CAWSVGTGGGGYTF	TGTGCCTGGAGCGTAGGAACAGGGGGCGGGGGCTACACCTTC	-	TRBD1	TRBV30	TRBJ1-2
CASSFDRRRTEAFF	TGTGCCAGCAGCTTCGACAGGCGGCGGACTGAAGCTTTCTTT	-	-	TRBV7-2	TRBJ1-1
CASSGRGPVGELFF	TGCGCCAGCAGTGGCAGGGGGCCGGTCGGGGAGCTGTTTTTT	-	TRBD1	TRBV10-1	TRBJ2-2
CASSPATGGRNTEAFF	TGTGCCAGCTCACCCGCGACAGGTGGGAGGAACACTGAAGCTTTCTTT	-	-	TRBV18	TRBJ1-1
CASSLGGGGEETQYF	TGTGCCAGCAGCTTGGGTGGGGGGGGCGAAGAGACCCAGTACTTC	-	-	TRBV5-4	TRBJ2-5
CASSRELPDTQYF	TGTGCCAGCAGCAGGGAGCTCCCAGATACGCAGTATTTT	-	-	TRBV7-2	TRBJ2-3
CASSLMNTGDRANENTEAFF	TGTGCCAGCAGCTTGATGAATACGGGTGACAGGGCAAATGAGAACACTGAAGCTTTCTTT	-	TRBD1	TRBV5-4	TRBJ1-1
CATSDTSRTAGSTDTQYF	TGTGCCACCAGTGATACATCTCGGACAGCCGGATCCACAGATACGCAGTATTTT	once	-	TRBV24-1	TRBJ2-3
CASSLGEDEQYF	TGTGCCAGCAGTCTGGGGGAGGACGAGCAGTACTTC	few	-	TRBV6-2/TRBV6-3	TRBJ2-7
CASSLGGLAGTDTQYF	TGCGCCAGCAGCTTGGGCGGACTAGCTGGCACAGATACGCAGTATTTT	-	TRBD2	TRBV5-1	TRBJ2-3
CASSRGLAGYLSRNNEQFF	TGTGCCAGCAGCCGTGGACTAGCGGGTTATTTAAGCCGAAACAATGAGCAGTTCTTC	-	TRBD2	TRBV3-1/TRBV3-2	TRBJ2-1
CASRPTGQGGYTF	TGTGCCAGCAGGCCGACGGGACAAGGGGGCTACACCTTC	-	-	TRBV6-4	TRBJ1-2
CASTPGQGAGELFF	TGTGCCAGCACACCCGGACAGGGGGCCGGGGAGCTGTTTTTT	-	TRBD1	TRBV7-6	TRBJ2-2
CASSFGQGSEKLFF	TGTGCCAGCAGCTTTGGCCAGGGCTCTGAAAAACTGTTTTTT	-	-	TRBV5-6	TRBJ1-4
CASSPRLAGGPWDTQYF	TGTGCCAGCAGCCCCCGACTAGCGGGGGGGCCCTGGGATACGCAGTATTTT	few	TRBD2	TRBV11-2	TRBJ2-3
CASSLGGAGGYTF	TGTGCCAGCAGTTTAGGGGGGGCAGGTGGCTACACCTTC	-	-	TRBV27	TRBJ1-2
CASSLEGGGKDEQFF	TGTGCCAGCAGCTTAGAAGGCGGGGGGAAGGATGAGCAGTTCTTC	-	TRBD2	TRBV11-2	TRBJ2-1
CASSLRLNTEAFF	TGTGCCAGCAGCCTCAGGCTTAACACTGAAGCTTTCTTT	-	-	TRBV12-3/TRBV12-4	TRBJ1-1
CASSQQDWYTDTQYF	TGTGCCAGCAGCCAACAGGACTGGTACACAGATACGCAGTATTTT	-	-	TRBV14	TRBJ2-3
CASSWGLTSSGGYTF	TGTGCCAGCAGCTGGGGACTCACATCGAGTGGGGGCTACACCTTC	-	-	TRBV5-6	TRBJ1-2
CASSLSSTQETQYF	TGCGCCAGCAGCTTAAGTAGTACGCAAGAGACCCAGTACTTC	-	-	TRBV5-1	TRBJ2-5
CASSIRGGNTEAFF	TGTGCCAGTAGTATTAGGGGGGGGAACACTGAAGCTTTCTTT	few	-	TRBV19	TRBJ1-1
CASSAQAATSLNTGELFF	TGTGCCAGCAGCGCACAGGCCGCGACTAGCTTGAACACCGGGGAGCTGTTTTTT	-	TRBD2	TRBV9	TRBJ2-2
CASSLGQYSYEQYF	TGTGCCAGCAGCTTGGGACAGTACTCCTACGAGCAGTACTTC	-	TRBD1	TRBV7-2	TRBJ2-7
CASSQRGGRETQYF	TGTGCCAGCAGTCAGCGGGGGGGACGGGAGACCCAGTACTTC	-	TRBD2	TRBV7-2	TRBJ2-5
CASSPRMSSYNSPLHF	TGTGCCAGCAGCCCCAGGATGAGCTCCTATAATTCACCCCTCCACTTT	-	-	TRBV6-6	TRBJ1-6
CAWSVLQAFF	TGTGCCTGGAGTGTACTCCAAGCTTTCTTT	-	-	TRBV30	TRBJ1-1